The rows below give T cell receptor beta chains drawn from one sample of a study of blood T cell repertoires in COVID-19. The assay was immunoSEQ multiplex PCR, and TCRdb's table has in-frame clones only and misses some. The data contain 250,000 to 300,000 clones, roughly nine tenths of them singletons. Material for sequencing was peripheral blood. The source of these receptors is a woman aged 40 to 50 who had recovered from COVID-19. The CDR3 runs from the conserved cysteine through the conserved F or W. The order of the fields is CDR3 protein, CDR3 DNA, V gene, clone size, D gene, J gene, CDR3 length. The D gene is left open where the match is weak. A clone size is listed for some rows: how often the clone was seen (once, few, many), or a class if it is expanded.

CASSLTGQINQPQHF	TGTGCCAGCAGTCTAACGGGACAGATCAATCAGCCCCAGCATTTT	TRBV7-9	once	TRBD1	TRBJ1-5	15
CASTTGQGPHEQYF	TGTGCCAGCACCACCGGACAGGGCCCCCACGAGCAGTACTTC	TRBV28	-	TRBD1	TRBJ2-7	14
CASSLVSSGRWRGQFF	TGTGCCAGCAGCTTGGTGTCTAGCGGGAGGTGGCGGGGGCAGTTCTTC	TRBV5-4	-	TRBD2	TRBJ2-1	16
CASRDRRARETQYF	TGTGCCAGCAGGGACAGGAGGGCCCGTGAGACCCAGTACTTC	TRBV3-1/TRBV3-2	-	-	TRBJ2-5	14
CASSQSLQGHTEAFF	TGCGCCAGCAGCCAATCCCTTCAGGGGCACACTGAAGCTTTCTTT	TRBV4-3	once	-	TRBJ1-1	15
CASSGEVAEQFF	TGTGCCAGCAGCGGCGAGGTAGCTGAGCAGTTCTTC	TRBV9	-	-	TRBJ2-1	12
CASSLVLWPHNQPQHF	TGTGCCAGCAGCTTAGTTCTTTGGCCCCACAATCAGCCCCAGCATTTT	TRBV11-2	-	-	TRBJ1-5	16
CAWKQVNSPLHF	TGTGCCTGGAAACAGGTTAATTCACCCCTCCACTTT	TRBV30	-	-	TRBJ1-6	12
CASSLAQGARGYTF	TGTGCCAGCAGCTTAGCGCAGGGGGCGCGAGGCTACACCTTC	TRBV7-9	-	TRBD1	TRBJ1-2	14
CASSLAGGANTGELFF	TGTGCCAGCAGCTTGGCGGGGGGGGCGAACACCGGGGAGCTGTTTTTT	TRBV5-4	-	TRBD2	TRBJ2-2	16
CSASGSVGGTVTYNEQFF	TGCAGTGCTAGTGGTTCCGTGGGAGGTACAGTAACCTACAATGAGCAGTTCTTC	TRBV20-1	once	-	TRBJ2-1	18
CASSLGGGWGQETQYF	TGTGCCAGCAGCTTAGGCGGGGGATGGGGCCAAGAGACCCAGTACTTC	TRBV7-2	-	TRBD2	TRBJ2-5	16
CAWSNGAGGLNEQFF	TGTGCCTGGTCGAACGGAGCGGGAGGGCTGAATGAGCAGTTCTTC	TRBV30	-	TRBD2	TRBJ2-1	15
CATSSEGTPRQYF	TGTGCCACCAGCAGTGAAGGGACACCCAGACAATACTTC	TRBV15	-	-	TRBJ2-7	13
CAIGTVDQPQHF	TGTGCCATTGGGACAGTCGATCAGCCCCAGCATTTT	TRBV10-3	once	TRBD1	TRBJ1-5	12
CASSSRQGRSETQYF	TGTGCCAGCAGCTCCCGACAGGGACGGTCAGAGACCCAGTACTTC	TRBV7-2	-	TRBD1	TRBJ2-5	15
CASSPISHPNTGELFF	TGTGCCAGCAGCCCCATTTCACACCCGAACACCGGGGAGCTGTTTTTT	TRBV11-2	-	-	TRBJ2-2	16
CASSERWTGGRETQYF	TGTGCCAGCAGTGAACGGTGGACAGGGGGCCGAGAGACCCAGTACTTC	TRBV6-1	-	TRBD1	TRBJ2-5	16
CASRSGLAGYQETQYF	TGTGCCAGCAGATCGGGACTAGCGGGGTACCAAGAGACCCAGTACTTC	TRBV11-2	-	TRBD2	TRBJ2-5	16
CASSFRGPGEQYF	TGTGCCAGCAGTTTTCGAGGGCCGGGCGAGCAGTACTTC	TRBV28	-	-	TRBJ2-7	13
CASRAGTPQSPQHF	TGTGCCAGCAGAGCCGGGACACCGCAATCTCCCCAGCATTTT	TRBV6-5	-	-	TRBJ1-5	14
CSASSSGSIGNEQFF	TGCAGTGCTAGTTCTAGCGGGAGTATAGGGAATGAGCAGTTCTTC	TRBV20-1	-	TRBD2	TRBJ2-1	15
CASSIGSSGNTIYF	TGTGCCAGCAGCATAGGGAGCTCTGGAAACACCATATATTTT	TRBV5-4	once	-	TRBJ1-3	14
CASSLVVLAGDNEQFF	TGTGCCAGCAGCTTAGTAGTACTAGCGGGAGACAATGAGCAGTTCTTC	TRBV11-3	-	TRBD2	TRBJ2-1	16
CASGTGQGSTDTQYF	TGTGCTAGTGGTACCGGACAGGGGAGCACAGATACGCAGTATTTT	TRBV12-5	-	TRBD1	TRBJ2-3	15
CASSQLPADTQYF	TGTGCCAGCAGCCAACTTCCGGCAGATACGCAGTATTTT	TRBV14	-	-	TRBJ2-3	13
CASSYSPTENSPLHF	TGTGCCAGCAGTTACTCACCAACAGAAAATTCACCCCTCCACTTT	TRBV6-5	few	-	TRBJ1-6	15
CASRTKLAYSYNEQFF	TGTGCCAGCAGAACAAAACTAGCGTATTCCTACAATGAGCAGTTCTTC	TRBV2	-	TRBD2	TRBJ2-1	16
CAWSATGNSGANVLTF	TGTGCCTGGAGTGCAACAGGAAATTCTGGGGCCAACGTCCTGACTTTC	TRBV30	-	-	TRBJ2-6	16
CASSLDRIKYF	TGTGCCAGCAGTTTGGACAGGATCAAGTACTTC	TRBV28	-	TRBD1	TRBJ2-7	11
CASSRVEGVEAFF	TGTGCCAGCAGTCGGGTTGAGGGGGTCGAAGCTTTCTTT	TRBV3-1/TRBV3-2	-	-	TRBJ1-1	13
CASRDYPGTSSTDTQYF	TGTGCCAGCAGGGATTATCCCGGGACTTCTAGCACAGATACGCAGTATTTT	TRBV27	-	-	TRBJ2-3	17
CASSQAWSGGTGELFF	TGCGCCAGCAGCCAAGCGTGGAGTGGTGGTACCGGGGAGCTGTTTTTT	TRBV4-3	-	-	TRBJ2-2	16
CAWSNSGVGGYTF	TGTGCCTGGAGTAATTCGGGGGTCGGCGGCTACACCTTC	TRBV30	once	-	TRBJ1-2	13
CASSSRVAGAGGELFF	TGTGCCAGCAGCTCGAGGGTAGCGGGAGCGGGCGGGGAGCTGTTTTTT	TRBV5-4	few	TRBD2	TRBJ2-2	16
CAGGAATFWRGYTF	TGTGCCGGCGGGGCGGCTACTTTTTGGAGGGGCTACACCTTC	TRBV30	-	-	TRBJ1-2	14
CSACGTDQETQYF	TGCAGCGCCTGCGGGACAGATCAAGAGACCCAGTACTTC	TRBV29-1	once	-	TRBJ2-5	13
CAWNPDRNTGELFF	TGTGCCTGGAACCCAGACAGGAACACCGGGGAGCTGTTTTTT	TRBV30	-	-	TRBJ2-2	14
CASSSQEATGPVYGYTF	TGTGCCAGCAGCTCCCAAGAAGCGACAGGTCCCGTCTATGGCTACACCTTC	TRBV11-3	-	-	TRBJ1-2	17
CASSLSLRSNMNTEAFF	TGTGCCAGCAGCTTGTCACTCCGGAGTAACATGAACACTGAAGCTTTCTTT	TRBV5-4	-	-	TRBJ1-1	17
CSSSDTTNTGELFF	TGCAGCTCTTCGGACACGACAAACACCGGGGAGCTGTTTTTT	TRBV29-1	-	-	TRBJ2-2	14
CASSPRLAGAGGYNEQFF	TGTGCCAGCAGCCCGAGACTAGCGGGAGCAGGTGGTTACAATGAGCAGTTCTTC	TRBV7-6	-	TRBD2	TRBJ2-1	18
CASSLLQGGNGYTF	TGTGCCAGCAGCTTACTACAGGGGGGAAATGGCTACACCTTC	TRBV13	-	TRBD1	TRBJ1-2	14
CASSQAGGGNIQYF	TGCGCCAGCAGCCAAGCAGGGGGAGGAAACATTCAGTACTTC	TRBV4-1	-	-	TRBJ2-4	14
CSVPSREKLFF	TGCAGCGTTCCTTCCCGGGAAAAACTGTTTTTT	TRBV29-1	once	-	TRBJ1-4	11
CASSNPNQETQYF	TGTGCCAGCAGCAATCCAAACCAAGAGACCCAGTACTTC	TRBV5-5	-	-	TRBJ2-5	13
CASSETGRGTQYF	TGTGCCAGCAGCGAGACGGGGCGGGGGACGCAGTATTTT	TRBV9	-	TRBD2	TRBJ2-3	13
CASSPVGQGLTNQYF	TGTGCCAGCTCACCCGTAGGACAGGGCCTTACGAATCAGTACTTC	TRBV18	once	TRBD1	TRBJ2-7	15
CASSLRGGGTEAFF	TGTGCCAGCAGTTTAAGGGGGGGCGGCACTGAAGCTTTCTTT	TRBV27	-	-	TRBJ1-1	14
CAVAGGSSYNEQFF	TGTGCCGTAGCGGGAGGGAGCTCCTACAATGAGCAGTTCTTC	TRBV7-7	-	TRBD2	TRBJ2-1	14
CASSLRTLAGGYNEQFF	TGTGCCAGCAGCTTGCGAACCCTAGCGGGGGGGTACAATGAGCAGTTCTTC	TRBV5-4	-	TRBD2	TRBJ2-1	17